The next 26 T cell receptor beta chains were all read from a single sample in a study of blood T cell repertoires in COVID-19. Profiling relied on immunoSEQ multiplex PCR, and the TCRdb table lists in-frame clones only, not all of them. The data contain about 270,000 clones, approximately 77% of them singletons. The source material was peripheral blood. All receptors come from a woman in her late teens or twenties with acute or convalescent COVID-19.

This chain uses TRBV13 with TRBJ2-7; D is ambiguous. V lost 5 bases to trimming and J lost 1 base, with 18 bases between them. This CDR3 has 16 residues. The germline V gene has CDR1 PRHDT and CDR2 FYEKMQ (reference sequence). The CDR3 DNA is TGTGCCAGCAGCCAAGCTCTCTCGCAACGGTCCTACGAGCAGTACTTC. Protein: CASSQALSQRSYEQYF.

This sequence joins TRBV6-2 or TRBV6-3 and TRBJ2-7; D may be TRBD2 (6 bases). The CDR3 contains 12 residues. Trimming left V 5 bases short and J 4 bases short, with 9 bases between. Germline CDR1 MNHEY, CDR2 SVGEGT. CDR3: CASSQDYYEQYF. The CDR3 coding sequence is TGTGCCAGCAGTCAGGACTATTACGAGCAGTACTTC.

The CDR3 is CASSVGGSGAYNEQFF. In DNA form, the CDR3 reads TGTGCCAGCAGCGTAGGGGGTAGCGGAGCCTACAATGAGCAGTTCTTC. This chain uses TRBV9 with TRBJ2-1; TRBD2 might be the D (6 bases). This CDR3 is 16 amino acids long. With 0 bases removed from V and 2 bases from J, the gap between germline ends came to 12 bases. Germline CDR1 SGDLS, CDR2 YYNGEE.

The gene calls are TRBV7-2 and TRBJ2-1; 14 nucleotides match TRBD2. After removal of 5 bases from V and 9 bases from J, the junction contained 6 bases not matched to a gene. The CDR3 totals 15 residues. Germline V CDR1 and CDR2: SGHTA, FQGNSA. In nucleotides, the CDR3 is TGTGCCAGCAGCCAGGGACTAGCGGGAGTGGGTGAGCAGTTCTTC. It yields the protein CASSQGLAGVGEQFF.

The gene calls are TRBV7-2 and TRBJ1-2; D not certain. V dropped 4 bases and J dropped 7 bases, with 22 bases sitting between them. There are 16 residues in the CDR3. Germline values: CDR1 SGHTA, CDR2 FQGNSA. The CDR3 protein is CASSSTSSDGRGGYTF. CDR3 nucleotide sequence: TGTGCCAGCAGCTCAACCAGCTCGGACGGCCGGGGTGGCTACACCTTC.

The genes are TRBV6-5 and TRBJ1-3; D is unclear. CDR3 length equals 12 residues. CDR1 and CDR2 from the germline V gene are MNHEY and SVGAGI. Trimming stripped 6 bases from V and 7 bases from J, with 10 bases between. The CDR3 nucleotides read TGTGCCAGCAGCGCCTATTCGAACACCATATATTTT. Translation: CASSAYSNTIYF.

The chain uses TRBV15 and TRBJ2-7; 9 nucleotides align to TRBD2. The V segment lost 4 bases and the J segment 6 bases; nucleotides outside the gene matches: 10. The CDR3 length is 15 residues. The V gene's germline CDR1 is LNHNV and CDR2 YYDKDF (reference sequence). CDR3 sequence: CATSIRISGSPEQYF. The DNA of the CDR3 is TGTGCCACCAGCATCCGAATTAGCGGGAGTCCCGAGCAGTACTTC.

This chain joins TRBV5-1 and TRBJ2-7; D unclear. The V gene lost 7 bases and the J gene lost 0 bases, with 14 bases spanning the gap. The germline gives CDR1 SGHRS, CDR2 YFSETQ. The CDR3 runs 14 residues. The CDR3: CASRTVLSSYEQYF. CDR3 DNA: TGCGCCAGCCGAACGGTACTGAGCTCCTACGAGCAGTACTTC.

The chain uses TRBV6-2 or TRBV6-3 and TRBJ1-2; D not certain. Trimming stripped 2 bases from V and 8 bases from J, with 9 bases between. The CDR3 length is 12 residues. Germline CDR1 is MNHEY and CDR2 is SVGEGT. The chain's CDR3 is CASSYPSGGYTF. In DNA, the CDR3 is TGTGCCAGCAGTTACCCCTCAGGAGGCTACACCTTC.

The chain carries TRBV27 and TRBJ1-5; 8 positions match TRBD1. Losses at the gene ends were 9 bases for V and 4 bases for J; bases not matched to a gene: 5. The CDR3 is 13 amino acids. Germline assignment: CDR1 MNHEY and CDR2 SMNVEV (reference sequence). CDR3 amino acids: CASTTGGNQPQHF. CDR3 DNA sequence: TGTGCCAGTACAACAGGGGGAAATCAGCCCCAGCATTTT.

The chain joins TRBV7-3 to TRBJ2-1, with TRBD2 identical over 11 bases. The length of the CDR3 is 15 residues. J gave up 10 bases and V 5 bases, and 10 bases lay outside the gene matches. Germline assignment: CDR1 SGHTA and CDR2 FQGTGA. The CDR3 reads CASSTTGTSGMEQFF. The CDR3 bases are TGTGCCAGCAGCACTACCGGGACTAGCGGTATGGAGCAGTTCTTC.

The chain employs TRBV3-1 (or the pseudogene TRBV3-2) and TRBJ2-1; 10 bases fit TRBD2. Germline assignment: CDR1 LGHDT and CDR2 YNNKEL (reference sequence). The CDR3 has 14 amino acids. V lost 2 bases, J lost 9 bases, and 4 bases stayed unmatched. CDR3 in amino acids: CASSQLPSGSEQFF. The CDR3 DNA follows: TGTGCCAGCAGCCAATTACCTAGCGGGAGTGAGCAGTTCTTC.

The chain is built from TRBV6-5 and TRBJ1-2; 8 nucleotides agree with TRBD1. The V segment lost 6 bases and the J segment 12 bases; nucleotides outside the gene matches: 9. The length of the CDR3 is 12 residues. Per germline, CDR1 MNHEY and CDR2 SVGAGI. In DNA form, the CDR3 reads TGTGCCAGCAGAACTCCGGACAGGGTGGACACCTTC. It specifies CASRTPDRVDTF.

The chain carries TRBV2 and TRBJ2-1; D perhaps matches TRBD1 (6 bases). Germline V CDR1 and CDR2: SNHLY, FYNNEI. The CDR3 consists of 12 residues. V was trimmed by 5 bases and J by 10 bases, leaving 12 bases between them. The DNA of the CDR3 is TGTGCCAGCAGTTATACCGGGACAGAGCAGTTCTTC. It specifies CASSYTGTEQFF.

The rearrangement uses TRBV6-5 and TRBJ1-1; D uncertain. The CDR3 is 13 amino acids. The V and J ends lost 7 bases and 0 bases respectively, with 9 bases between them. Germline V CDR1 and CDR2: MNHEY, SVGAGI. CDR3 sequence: CASMPGMNTEAFF. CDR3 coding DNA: TGTGCCAGCATGCCCGGGATGAACACTGAAGCTTTCTTT.

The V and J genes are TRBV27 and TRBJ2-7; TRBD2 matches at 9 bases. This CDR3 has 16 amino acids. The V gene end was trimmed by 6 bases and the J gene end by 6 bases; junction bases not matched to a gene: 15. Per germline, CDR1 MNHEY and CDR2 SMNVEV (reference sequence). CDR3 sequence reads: CASSLRDSGSVGEQYF. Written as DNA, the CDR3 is TGTGCCAGCAGCCTTCGGGATAGCGGGAGTGTAGGCGAGCAGTACTTC.

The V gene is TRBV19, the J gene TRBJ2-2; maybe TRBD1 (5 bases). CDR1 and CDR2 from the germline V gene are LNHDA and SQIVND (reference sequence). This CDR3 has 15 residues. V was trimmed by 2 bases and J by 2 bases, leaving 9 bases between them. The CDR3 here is CASSIPQDNTGELFF. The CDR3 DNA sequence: TGTGCCAGTAGTATACCACAGGACAACACCGGGGAGCTGTTTTTT.

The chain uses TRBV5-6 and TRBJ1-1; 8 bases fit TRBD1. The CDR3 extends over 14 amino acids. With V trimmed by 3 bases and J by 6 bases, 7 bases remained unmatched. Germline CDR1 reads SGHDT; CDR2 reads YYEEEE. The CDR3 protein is CASSSTGGMAEAFF. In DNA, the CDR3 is TGTGCCAGCAGCTCTACAGGGGGGATGGCTGAAGCTTTCTTT.

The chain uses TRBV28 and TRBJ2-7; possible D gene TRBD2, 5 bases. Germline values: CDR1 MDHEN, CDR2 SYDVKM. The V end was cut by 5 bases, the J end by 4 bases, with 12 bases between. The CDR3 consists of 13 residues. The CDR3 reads CASSRGTWYEQYF. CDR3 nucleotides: TGTGCCAGCAGTCGGGGTACATGGTACGAGCAGTACTTC.

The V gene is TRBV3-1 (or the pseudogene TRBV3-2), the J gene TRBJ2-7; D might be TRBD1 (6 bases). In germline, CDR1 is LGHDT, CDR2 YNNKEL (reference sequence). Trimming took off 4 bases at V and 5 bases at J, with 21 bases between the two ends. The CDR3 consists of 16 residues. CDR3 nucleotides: TGTGCCAGCAGCCCACACGCACAGGGTAAGGGGGACGAGCAGTACTTC. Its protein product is CASSPHAQGKGDEQYF.

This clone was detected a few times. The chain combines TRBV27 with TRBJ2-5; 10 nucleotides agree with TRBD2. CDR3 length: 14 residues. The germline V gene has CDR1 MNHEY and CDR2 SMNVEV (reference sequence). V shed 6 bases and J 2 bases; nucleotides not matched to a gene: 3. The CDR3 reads CASRSLAGQETQYF. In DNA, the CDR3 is TGTGCCAGCAGATCACTAGCGGGACAAGAGACCCAGTACTTC.

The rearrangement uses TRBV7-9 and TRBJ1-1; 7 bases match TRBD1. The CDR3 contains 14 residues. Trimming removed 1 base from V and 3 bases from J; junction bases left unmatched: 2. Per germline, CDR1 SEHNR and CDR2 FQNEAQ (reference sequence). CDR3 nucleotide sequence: TGTGCCAGCAGCTTAGGACAGGGAGACACTGAAGCTTTCTTT. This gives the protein CASSLGQGDTEAFF.

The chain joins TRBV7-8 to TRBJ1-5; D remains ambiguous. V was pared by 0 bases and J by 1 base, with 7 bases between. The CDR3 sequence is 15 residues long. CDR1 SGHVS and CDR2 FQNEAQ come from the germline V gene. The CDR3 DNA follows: TGTGCCAGCAGCTTAGCGGGCCGGAGCAATCAGCCCCAGCATTTT. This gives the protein CASSLAGRSNQPQHF.

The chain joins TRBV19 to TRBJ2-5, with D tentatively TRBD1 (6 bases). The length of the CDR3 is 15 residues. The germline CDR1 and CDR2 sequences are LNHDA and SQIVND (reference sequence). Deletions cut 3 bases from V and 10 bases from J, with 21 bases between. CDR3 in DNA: TGTGCCAGTAGTATGTTGGGGGCCGGGCAATTCGACCAGTACTTC. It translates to CASSMLGAGQFDQYF.

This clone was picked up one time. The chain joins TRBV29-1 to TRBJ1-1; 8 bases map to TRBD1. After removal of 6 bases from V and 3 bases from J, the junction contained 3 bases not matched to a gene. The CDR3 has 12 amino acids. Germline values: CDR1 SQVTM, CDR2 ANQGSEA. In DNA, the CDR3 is TGCAGCGTCCGACAGGGGTACACTGAAGCTTTCTTT. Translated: CSVRQGYTEAFF.

DNA of the CDR3: TGTGCCAGCAGCCCGACTAGCGAGGTTGGGCAGTTCTTC. Translation: CASSPTSEVGQFF. J is TRBJ2-1 and V is TRBV7-8, with 8 positions matching TRBD2. This CDR3 has 13 amino acids. V lost 5 bases, J lost 12 bases, and 9 bases stayed unmatched. CDR1 and CDR2 (germline): SGHVS, FQNEAQ.